This T cell receptor (beta chain) was obtained from a study of human T cells and chemical hapten exposure. In this sample, this clonotype turned up a few times. The library gave individual cDNA molecules unique molecular identifiers. In TCRdb, the RACE reads were re-called with MiXCR into one record per CDR3 protein. Of more than 90,000 distinct CDR3 sequences in the sample, about an eighth were seen once. This sample's time point: patch test 2, 6 weeks after DPC sensitization. Noted treatment: therapeutic diphenylcyclopropenone sensitization with weekly scalp DPC. CDR3 length: 12 amino acids. V was shortened by 4 bases and J by 10 bases, with 11 bases between the two germline ends. CDR1 is SNHLY, CDR2 FYNNEI, per germline.

V and J are TRBV2 and TRBJ2-1, with TRBD1 as a possible D gene (5 bases). The sequencing here drew on whole blood, taken in connection with sensitization to the hapten diphenylcyclopropenone (DPC). This clonotype originated in a woman between 40 and 55 years old with alopecia areata. Some clones in this sample may be carry-over from other donors' samples. This CDR3 reads CASSARAGEQFF. For the CDR3, the DNA is TGTGCCAGCAGTGCCCGGGCAGGGGAGCAGTTCTTC.